Following are 16 T cell receptor beta chains from one sample sequenced in a study of Ad26.COV2.S vaccination and SARS-CoV-2 variants. Using immunoSEQ multiplex PCR, the repertoire was profiled, and TCRdb retains in-frame clones only, with some absent. The table records hundreds of thousands of clones, over 75% of them present only once. Specified treatment: around 19 received Ad26.COV2.S at low or high dose, single or two shots; 5 received placebo; per-sample allocation not given. Samples came from day 63 after the first vaccine or placebo injection. The source was peripheral blood, collected in a trial of Ad26.COV2.S vaccine versus placebo. The receptors were sampled from a person between 18 and 60 years old who received the Ad26.COV2.S COVID-19 vaccine or a placebo.

The chain recombines TRBV5-5 with TRBJ2-2; TRBD2 matches 12 bases. The CDR3 contains 16 residues. With V trimmed by 4 bases and J by 1 base, 2 bases remained unmatched. In germline, CDR1 is SGHKS, CDR2 YYEKEE (reference sequence). The CDR3: CASSPGLAGNTGELFF. The CDR3 DNA reads TGTGCCAGCAGCCCGGGACTAGCGGGGAACACCGGGGAGCTGTTTTTT.

V is TRBV14 and J is TRBJ2-7; D gene uncertain. This CDR3 region has 13 residues. Trimming left V 1 base short and J 5 bases short, with 9 bases between. The germline gives CDR1 SGHDN, CDR2 FVKESK. CDR3 amino acids: CASSQVLSHEQYF. The CDR3 DNA is TGTGCCAGCAGCCAAGTGCTCAGCCACGAGCAGTACTTC.

This sequence joins TRBV2 and TRBJ2-5, with D perhaps matching TRBD1 or TRBD2 (6 bases each). The V end was cut by 5 bases, the J end by 5 bases, with 9 bases between. The CDR3 length is 12 residues. Germline lookup yields CDR1 SNHLY and CDR2 FYNNEI. The CDR3 coding sequence is TGTGCCAGCAGTACCGGGGGCGAGACCCAGTACTTC. Protein product: CASSTGGETQYF.

The chain links TRBV19 to TRBJ2-7; no reliable D call. Trimming removed 1 base at V and 2 bases at J, with 12 bases between. The CDR3 covers 15 residues. The germline gives CDR1 LNHDA, CDR2 SQIVND (reference sequence). The CDR3 DNA follows: TGTGCCAGTAGTATAGTTCGTACACTTCCCTACGAGCAGTACTTC. Translated, it gives CASSIVRTLPYEQYF. Variable domain in full (rest from reference TRBV19 and TRBJ2-7): DGGITQSPKYLFRKEGQNVTLSCEQNLNHDAMYWYRQDPGQGLRLIYYSQIVNDFQKGDIAEGYSVSREKKESFPLTVTSAQKNPTAFYLCASSIVRTLPYEQYFGPGTRLTVT.

The rearrangement joins TRBV6-5 to TRBJ1-5; weak D call: TRBD1 (6 bases). The germline V gene encodes CDR1 MNHEY and CDR2 SVGAGI. The CDR3 covers 16 residues. Trimming cost V 0 bases and J 1 base, with 10 bases left between them. CDR3 protein: CASSYSRTASNQPQHF. The CDR3 nucleotides are TGTGCCAGCAGTTACTCGAGGACAGCCAGCAATCAGCCCCAGCATTTT.

The chain is built from TRBV5-6 and TRBJ1-3, with TRBD1 as a possible D gene (5 bases). V was shortened by 2 bases and J by 2 bases, with 11 bases between the two germline ends. The CDR3 is 15 amino acids. From germline, CDR1 is SGHDT and CDR2 YYEEEE. The CDR3 sequence is CASSLGRVTGNTIYF. CDR3 DNA sequence: TGTGCCAGCAGCTTAGGCAGGGTAACTGGAAACACCATATATTTT.

The CDR3 reads CASSLFDTQYF. Here the CDR3 DNA reads TGTGCCAGCAGCTTATTTGATACGCAGTATTTT. This rearrangement joins TRBV7-2 to TRBJ2-3; D is uncertain. Germline assignment: CDR1 SGHTA and CDR2 FQGNSA. The CDR3 loop spans 11 amino acids. The ends were cut back, 2 bases at V and 6 bases at J, with 3 bases in the middle. Drawing the rest from reference TRBV7-2 and TRBJ2-3, the complete variable domain is GAGVSQSPSNKVTEKGKDVELRCDPISGHTALYWYRQSLGQGLEFLIYFQGNSAPDKSGLPSDRFSAERTGGSVSTLTIQRTQQEDSAVYLCASSLFDTQYFGPGTRLTVL.

This clone was counted between two and nine times. This CDR3 is also generated by other DNA sequences in the sample. V gene TRBV18 combines with J gene TRBJ1-5; D perhaps matches TRBD1 (5 bases). The CDR3 is made up of 13 amino acids. V was clipped by 1 base and J by 5 bases, with 6 bases between them. Germline-derived CDR1 and CDR2 are KGHSH and LQKENI. The CDR3 nucleotides read TGTGCCAGCTCACCACGAGGGGATCAGCCCCAGCATTTT. Residues: CASSPRGDQPQHF.

The CDR3 DNA is TGTGCCAGCAGCTTATCCCCTAGTGGGAGATACAATGAGCAGTTCTTC. It encodes CASSLSPSGRYNEQFF. This sequence joins TRBV11-2 and TRBJ2-1; a weak D match, TRBD2 (5 bases). The CDR3 spans 16 residues. The V and J ends lost 2 bases and 4 bases respectively, with 15 bases between them. Germline V gene sequence: CDR1 SGHAT, CDR2 FQNNGV.

The CDR3 sequence is CASSEEGASYEQYF. The DNA for the CDR3 is TGTGCCAGCAGTGAAGAAGGGGCTTCCTACGAGCAGTACTTC. The chain uses TRBV2 and TRBJ2-7; perhaps TRBD1 as D (5 bases). V lost 1 base and J lost 1, with 8 bases in between. The V gene's germline CDR1 is SNHLY and CDR2 FYNNEI. The length of the CDR3 is 14 residues.

The V gene is TRBV11-2, the J gene TRBJ2-7; 7 bases line up with TRBD1. The CDR3 is 15 amino acids. From germline, CDR1 is SGHAT and CDR2 FQNNGV. J gave up 3 bases and V 1 base, and 6 bases lay outside the gene matches. The CDR3 region has the DNA TGTGCCAGCAGCTTAGTGGGACAGAGTTTCTACGAGCAGTACTTC. It translates to CASSLVGQSFYEQYF.

The chain combines TRBV3-1 (or the pseudogene TRBV3-2) with TRBJ2-5; D is unresolved. The germline V gene encodes CDR1 LGHDT and CDR2 YNNKEL (reference sequence). CDR3 size: 15 residues. V lost 1 base and J lost 1, with 10 bases in between. The DNA for the CDR3 is TGTGCCAGCAGCCAAGGATTTCCCTCCCAAGAGACCCAGTACTTC. Its translation is CASSQGFPSQETQYF.

The CDR3 reads CASSWSQDPLLTQYF. The CDR3 coding sequence is TGTGCCAGCAGCTGGTCGCAGGACCCTTTGCTGACCCAGTACTTC. The chain uses TRBV7-9 and TRBJ2-5; D unresolved. Looked up from germline, CDR1 is SEHNR and CDR2 is FQNEAQ (reference sequence). This CDR3 is built from 15 residues. The V and J ends lost 4 bases and 7 bases respectively, with 19 bases between them.

V usage is TRBV6-2 or TRBV6-3 and J usage is TRBJ2-7; TRBD1 aligns across 9 bases. Germline loops: CDR1 MNHEY, CDR2 SVGEGT. The CDR3 runs 14 residues. Trimming at V came to 6 bases and at J to 5 bases, leaving 8 bases not matched to a gene. CDR3 sequence: CASSRDRVRDEQYF. In DNA form, the CDR3 reads TGTGCCAGCAGCCGGGACAGGGTGAGGGACGAGCAGTACTTC.

The CDR3 DNA reads as TGTGCCAGCAGTTACTCACCCTGGACAGGGCAAGAGACCCAGTACTTC. Translation: CASSYSPWTGQETQYF. The chain recombines TRBV6-5 with TRBJ2-5; TRBD1 matches at 8 bases. CDR3 size: 16 residues. Germline V gene lookup returns CDR1 MNHEY and CDR2 SVGAGI. V gave up 0 bases and J gave up 2 bases; unmatched junction bases: 5.

This clone was detected only a few times. The V call is TRBV15, the J call TRBJ2-7, with 12 positions matching TRBD2. Germline CDR1 LNHNV, CDR2 YYDKDF (reference sequence). The CDR3 has 14 amino acids. Trimming removed 3 bases from V and 3 bases from J; junction bases left unmatched: 0. Here the CDR3 DNA reads TGTGCCACCAGCAGGGGACTAGCGGGCTACGAGCAGTACTTC. This gives the protein CATSRGLAGYEQYF.